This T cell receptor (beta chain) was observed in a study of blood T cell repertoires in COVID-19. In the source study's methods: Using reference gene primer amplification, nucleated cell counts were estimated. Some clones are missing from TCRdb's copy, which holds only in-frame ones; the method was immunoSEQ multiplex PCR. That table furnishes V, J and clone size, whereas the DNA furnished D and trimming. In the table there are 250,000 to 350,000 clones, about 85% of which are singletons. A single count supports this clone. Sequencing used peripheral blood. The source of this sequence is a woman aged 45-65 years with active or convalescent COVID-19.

The CDR3 is CASSLSTGALRGTEAFF. CDR3 coding DNA: TGTGCCAGCAGTTTATCAACAGGGGCCCTTAGGGGCACTGAAGCTTTCTTT. V and J are TRBV27 and TRBJ1-1, with 7 bases lining up with TRBD1. The germline V gene encodes CDR1 MNHEY and CDR2 SMNVEV (reference sequence). The CDR3 is 17 amino acids. The trim removed 0 bases at V and 4 bases at J, leaving 11 bases unmatched.